This entry lists 6 T cell receptor beta chains sequenced from one sample in a study of OX40 agonist ivuxolimab in advanced cancers. Libraries were constructed by the immunoSEQ multiplex PCR assay. TCRdb stores this immuneACCESS table with in-frame sequences only. Part of the clones is absent; in the studies checked, under half of the shortfall reflects unresolved V genes, and no reason is known for the rest. The sample contains about 64,000 clones, around 84% of them found a single time. The top ten clonotypes cover roughly 2.1% of the sample. Material: CD4+ or CD8+ T cells sorted from blood, obtained in a trial of the OX40 agonist ivuxolimab. The receptor set was obtained from an adult with an advanced solid tumor such as melanoma, head and neck, liver or kidney cancer.

The chain uses TRBV19 and TRBJ2-5; D is perhaps TRBD2 (5 bases). The CDR3 has 17 amino acids. The V end was cut by 5 bases, the J end by 1 base, with 20 bases between. The germline CDR1 and CDR2 sequences are LNHDA and SQIVND (reference sequence). In DNA form, the CDR3 reads TGTGCCAGTAGTGAAGACCCTGCTCCGGGATCCCAAGAGACCCAGTACTTC. Translating gives CASSEDPAPGSQETQYF.

This clone appeared once. The rearrangement links TRBV2 to TRBJ1-1, with D possibly matching TRBD1 (5 bases). Germline CDR1 SNHLY, CDR2 FYNNEI. V dropped 1 base and J dropped 7 bases, with 10 bases sitting between them. CDR3 length: 13 amino acids. The CDR3 region has the DNA TGTGCCAGCAGTGAAGTAGGAGGGGATGAAGCTTTCTTT. Amino acids: CASSEVGGDEAFF. Complete variable domain (other parts from reference TRBV2 and TRBJ1-1): EPEVTQTPSHQVTQMGQEVILRCVPISNHLYFYWYRQILGQKVEFLVSFYNNEISEKSEIFDDQFSVERPDGSNFTLKIRSTKLEDSAMYFCASSEVGGDEAFFGQGTRLTVV.

The rearrangement uses TRBV6-1 and TRBJ2-5; no firm D call. This CDR3 is built from 14 residues. The V gene's germline CDR1 is MNHNS and CDR2 SASEGT. Trimming took off 2 bases at V and 5 bases at J, with 12 bases between the two ends. The CDR3 region has the DNA TGTGCCAGCAGTGAACGAGCCTTAGGGGAGACCCAGTACTTC. It yields the protein CASSERALGETQYF.

CDR3 sequence reads: CASSRAGVFETQYF. DNA of the CDR3: TGTGCCAGCAGTCGGGCAGGGGTGTTCGAGACCCAGTACTTC. The chain joins TRBV6-6 to TRBJ2-5; a weak D match, TRBD1 (6 bases). Germline loops: CDR1 MNHNY, CDR2 SVGAGI (reference sequence). This CDR3 contains 14 residues. With 5 bases removed from V and 5 bases from J, the gap between germline ends came to 15 bases.

The chain is built from TRBV27 and TRBJ1-2, with unresolved D. The CDR3 has 13 residues. Germline-derived CDR1 and CDR2 are MNHEY and SMNVEV (reference sequence). The V end was cut by 3 bases, the J end by 5 bases, with 10 bases between. CDR3 nucleotides: TGTGCCAGCAGTTTGACTGGCTTTTATGGCTACACCTTC. Translating it yields CASSLTGFYGYTF.

J is TRBJ1-2 and V is TRBV18; 8 nucleotides match TRBD1. From germline, CDR1 is KGHSH and CDR2 LQKENI. The CDR3 loop spans 17 amino acids. J lost 4 bases, V lost 3 bases, and 13 bases had no gene match. The CDR3 loop is CASSPFGQGGFGYGYTF. The CDR3 DNA reads TGTGCCAGCTCACCCTTTGGACAGGGTGGCTTTGGCTATGGCTACACCTTC.